These 27 T cell receptor beta chains share one sample of origin, sequenced in a study of blood T cell repertoires in COVID-19 (dated by TCRdb to 2018 to 2020). Libraries were prepared through the immunoSEQ multiplex PCR assay. TCRdb mirrors the immuneACCESS table, restricted to in-frame sequences. Some clones are absent from its copies; in checked studies, under half trace to an unresolved V gene, and the reason for the others is unknown. A total of fewer than 300,000 clones appear in this sample, 90% to 95% of them only once. The ten biggest clones cover 2.2% of the sample. Source material: peripheral blood. The receptors derive from a woman in her thirties with COVID-19, enrolled during active disease.

The CDR3 spells CASGFPGDTEAFF. DNA for the CDR3: TGTGCTAGTGGTTTCCCAGGGGACACTGAAGCTTTCTTT. The chain uses TRBV12-5 and TRBJ1-1; perhaps TRBD1 as D (6 bases). Deletions cut 3 bases from V and 3 bases from J, with 8 bases between. Germline values: CDR1 LGHNT, CDR2 FRNRAP. The CDR3 is made up of 13 amino acids.

The CDR3 loop reads CASSSWCQGGTDTQYF. The CDR3 DNA reads TGTGCCAGCAGCTCGTGGTGCCAGGGTGGCACAGATACGCAGTATTTT. The chain recombines TRBV7-7 with TRBJ2-3, with TRBD1 as a possible D gene (5 bases). The germline V and J ends were trimmed by 4 bases and 1 base, with 15 bases remaining between them. CDR1 SSHAT and CDR2 FNYEAQ come from the germline V gene (reference sequence). CDR3 size: 16 residues.

J is TRBJ2-1 and V is TRBV25-1, with D uncertain. Per the germline V gene, CDR1 is MGHDK and CDR2 is SYGVNS. There are 11 residues in the CDR3. Trimming stripped 9 bases from V and 10 bases from J, with 13 bases between. The CDR3 here is CASGFLGEQFF. For the CDR3, the DNA is TGTGCCAGTGGGTTCTTGGGCGAGCAGTTCTTC.

V and J are TRBV11-2 and TRBJ1-2, with TRBD1 matching over 8 bases. The V gene end was trimmed by 3 bases and the J gene end by 7 bases; junction bases not matched to a gene: 4. The CDR3 is 13 residues long. From germline, CDR1 is SGHAT and CDR2 FQNNGV. CDR3 residues: CASSLDRVFGYTF. The CDR3 nucleotides read TGTGCCAGCAGCTTGGACAGGGTATTTGGCTACACCTTC. Looking up the rest from reference TRBV11-2 and TRBJ1-2 gives the full variable domain: EAGVAQSPRYKIIEKRQSVAFWCNPISGHATLYWYQQILGQGPKLLIQFQNNGVVDDSQLPKDRFSAERLKGVDSTLKIQPAKLEDSAVYLCASSLDRVFGYTFGSGTRLTVV.

The genes are TRBV5-8 and TRBJ1-2; weak D call: TRBD1 (6 bases). CDR3 length equals 16 residues. Trimming shortened V by 4 bases and J by 4 bases, and 20 bases separated the two germline ends. In germline, CDR1 is SGHTS, CDR2 YDEGEE. The CDR3 spells CASSRLMTGQSYGYTF. The CDR3 DNA follows: TGTGCCAGCAGCCGCCTAATGACAGGCCAATCCTATGGCTACACCTTC. Variable domain in full (rest from reference TRBV5-8 and TRBJ1-2): EAGVTQSPTHLIKTRGQQATLRCSPISGHTSVYWYQQALGLGLQFLLWYDEGEERNRGNFPPRFSGRQFPNYSSELNVNALELEDSALYLCASSRLMTGQSYGYTFGSGTRLTVV.

The chain has TRBV2 and TRBJ2-5; tentatively, D is TRBD1 (6 bases). Germline CDR1 reads SNHLY; CDR2 reads FYNNEI. The CDR3 has 13 residues. Trimming left V 7 bases short and J 5 bases short, with 14 bases between. The CDR3 here is CASMVRGVETQYF. CDR3 nucleotides: TGTGCCAGCATGGTCAGGGGCGTGGAGACCCAGTACTTC.

The chain carries TRBV6-5 and TRBJ2-5, with a possible D match to TRBD1 (6 bases). Germline lookup yields CDR1 MNHEY and CDR2 SVGAGI. This CDR3 has 12 residues. The CDR3 DNA reads as TGTGCGCGAACAGGGATCCAAGAGACCCAGTACTTC. This sequence encodes CARTGIQETQYF.

Here the CDR3 reads CASGRTGKDAATNEKLFF. The CDR3 region has the DNA TGTGCTAGTGGTCGGACAGGGAAAGATGCGGCGACTAATGAAAAACTGTTTTTT. The chain has TRBV12-5 and TRBJ1-4; 8 bases agree with TRBD1. Germline values: CDR1 LGHNT, CDR2 FRNRAP. The CDR3 contains 18 residues. V lost 5 bases and J lost 2; bases outside the gene matches: 13.

This chain connects TRBV5-5 to TRBJ2-5, with D possibly TRBD2 on 6 matching bases. Looked up from germline, CDR1 is SGHKS and CDR2 is YYEKEE (reference sequence). The CDR3 extends over 15 amino acids. V shed 2 bases and J shed 1 base, with 12 bases lying between them. The DNA of the CDR3 is TGTGCCAGCAGCTTCCTCTCAGCGGGCCAAGAGACCCAGTACTTC. As protein: CASSFLSAGQETQYF.

The chain links TRBV10-3 to TRBJ2-2, with 9 nucleotides matching TRBD2. CDR3 length: 16 amino acids. V lost 3 bases and J lost 6; bases outside the gene matches: 8. In germline, CDR1 is ENHRY, CDR2 SYGVKD. CDR3 nucleotides: TGTGCCATCAGTGAAAGTAGCGGGAGAATTGCCGGGGAGCTGTTTTTT. Amino acid sequence: CAISESSGRIAGELFF.

The chain links TRBV6-1 to TRBJ2-7; TRBD1 agrees at 8 bases. This CDR3 contains 16 residues. The ends lost 3 bases at V and 2 bases at J; junction bases unmatched: 9. CDR1 is MNHNS and CDR2 is SASEGT in the germline V gene. CDR3 sequence: CASSETGDWVTYEQYF. CDR3 sequence (DNA): TGTGCCAGCAGTGAGACAGGGGATTGGGTCACCTACGAGCAGTACTTC.

The chain recombines TRBV7-8 with TRBJ1-5, with D perhaps matching TRBD1 (5 bases). Germline V gene lookup returns CDR1 SGHVS and CDR2 FQNEAQ. The CDR3 consists of 17 residues. Trimming stripped 1 base from V and 9 bases from J, with 22 bases between. Written as DNA, the CDR3 is TGTGCCAGCAGCTTAGTTCTTGGGACTGGGGATCTGTGGCCCCAGCATTTT. It encodes CASSLVLGTGDLWPQHF.

The count of this clone is one. As DNA, the CDR3 is TGTGCCAGCAGGCGCGGAGGAAAGAATAGCAATCAGCCCCAGCATTTT. Its protein product is CASRRGGKNSNQPQHF. The chain recombines TRBV2 with TRBJ1-5; no reliable D call. Germline V gene lookup returns CDR1 SNHLY and CDR2 FYNNEI. This CDR3 comprises 16 residues. V was cut by 6 bases and J by 0 bases, with 15 bases left in between. The full variable domain, its missing parts supplied by reference TRBV2 and TRBJ1-5, is EPEVTQTPSHQVTQMGQEVILRCVPISNHLYFYWYRQILGQKVEFLVSFYNNEISEKSEIFDDQFSVERPDGSNFTLKIRSTKLEDSAMYFCASRRGGKNSNQPQHFGDGTRLSIL.

The gene calls are TRBV4-2 and TRBJ1-4; TRBD1 is a possible D gene (5 bases). Germline CDR1 reads LGHNA; CDR2 reads YNFKEQ. Trimming took 4 bases from V and 0 from J, leaving 12 bases between them. The CDR3 is 16 amino acids. Written as DNA, the CDR3 is TGTGCCAGCAGCCGCCGACAGCAGTCAACTAATGAAAAACTGTTTTTT. Translating it yields CASSRRQQSTNEKLFF.

The chain carries TRBV19 and TRBJ2-2; D is ambiguous. The CDR3 has 12 residues. Germline V gene sequence: CDR1 LNHDA, CDR2 SQIVND (reference sequence). V lost 6 bases and J 1 base, leaving 3 bases between the germline ends. CDR3 protein: CASSGNTGELFF. In DNA, the CDR3 is TGTGCCAGTAGCGGGAACACCGGGGAGCTGTTTTTT.

The rearrangement joins TRBV2 to TRBJ1-5, with D unclear. Trimming cost V 0 bases and J 11 bases, with 11 bases left between them. The CDR3 contains 13 residues. Germline CDR1 and CDR2: SNHLY and FYNNEI. The DNA of the CDR3 is TGTGCCAGCAGTGAAGCGGCTCCGGGAGCCCAGCATTTT. This codes for CASSEAAPGAQHF.

V gene TRBV9 combines with J gene TRBJ1-6; D call uncertain. Per germline, CDR1 SGDLS and CDR2 YYNGEE. V was trimmed by 3 bases and J by 7 bases, leaving 14 bases between them. This CDR3 is 15 amino acids long. CDR3 DNA: TGTGCCAGCAGCGCTTCTCGGGTCGAGAATTCACCCCTCCACTTT. The encoded protein is CASSASRVENSPLHF.

This chain connects TRBV11-3 to TRBJ2-1; possible D gene TRBD2, 5 bases. V lost 3 bases and J lost 10, with 16 bases in between. The CDR3 totals 14 residues. Looked up from germline, CDR1 is SGHNT and CDR2 is YENEEA. CDR3 coding DNA: TGTGCCAGCAGCTTGGGAACAGCCAGGAGGGAGCAGTTCTTC. It translates to CASSLGTARREQFF.

The V and J genes are TRBV27 and TRBJ2-7; 7 bases are shared with TRBD2. V shed 7 bases and J 5 bases; nucleotides not matched to a gene: 14. This CDR3 contains 15 residues. Germline V gives CDR1 MNHEY, CDR2 SMNVEV (reference sequence). CDR3 amino acids: CASKLGGALNHEQYF. CDR3 DNA: TGTGCCAGCAAATTGGGAGGGGCGCTTAACCACGAGCAGTACTTC.

The chain uses TRBV19 and TRBJ1-1; D not resolved. The V gene's germline CDR1 is LNHDA and CDR2 SQIVND (reference sequence). The CDR3 sequence is 13 residues long. The CDR3, as DNA: TGTGCTACTACGGACTATCGAAGGGCTGAAGCTTTCTTT. This translates into CATTDYRRAEAFF.

The rearrangement joins TRBV29-1 to TRBJ2-1; D is unclear. The CDR3 spans 14 residues. Per germline, CDR1 SQVTM and CDR2 ANQGSEA. V dropped 5 bases and J dropped 0 bases, with 11 bases sitting between them. CDR3 region: CSVSSSSSYNEQFF. As DNA, the CDR3 is TGCAGCGTTTCCAGTTCTAGCTCCTACAATGAGCAGTTCTTC.

The chain is built from TRBV7-2 and TRBJ2-1; possible D gene TRBD2, 6 bases. V dropped 5 bases and J dropped 4 bases, with 18 bases sitting between them. CDR1 and CDR2 (germline): SGHTA, FQGNSA. This CDR3 is 16 amino acids long. The CDR3 loop reads CASSPRRAGGYNEQFF. CDR3 in DNA: TGTGCCAGCAGCCCACGGAGGGCCGGCGGTTACAATGAGCAGTTCTTC.

The chain carries TRBV28 and TRBJ1-1; tentative D call: TRBD1 (6 bases). The germline V and J ends were trimmed by 2 bases and 4 bases, with 14 bases remaining between them. There are 15 residues in the CDR3. CDR1 and CDR2 from the germline V gene are MDHEN and SYDVKM. This CDR3 is CASSLPGARGTEAFF. The CDR3 region has the DNA TGTGCCAGCAGTTTACCAGGGGCCCGGGGCACTGAAGCTTTCTTT.

This chain joins TRBV28 and TRBJ2-3; TRBD2 agrees at 7 bases. After removal of 7 bases from V and 5 bases from J, the junction contained 18 bases not matched to a gene. Germline V gene lookup returns CDR1 MDHEN and CDR2 SYDVKM. CDR3 length: 17 amino acids. The CDR3 DNA follows: TGTGCCAGCACTGTCACACTGGGGGGAGGGCCGCGAGATACGCAGTATTTT. Its translation is CASTVTLGGGPRDTQYF.

The J gene is TRBJ2-1, the V gene TRBV7-2; D ambiguous. The V and J ends lost 3 bases and 6 bases respectively, with 18 bases between them. From germline, CDR1 is SGHTA and CDR2 FQGNSA. The length of the CDR3 is 16 residues. CDR3 sequence (DNA): TGTGCCAGCAGCTTGATTCACATCGAACCAACCAATGAGCAGTTCTTC. Translated: CASSLIHIEPTNEQFF.

This clone was detected once. The J gene is TRBJ1-2, the V gene TRBV28; D unclear. The germline CDR1 and CDR2 sequences are MDHEN and SYDVKM. The germline V and J ends were trimmed by 1 base and 1 base, with 7 bases remaining between them. The length of the CDR3 is 14 residues. CDR3 protein: CASSLSAGNYGYTF. CDR3 coding DNA: TGTGCCAGCAGTTTATCCGCGGGTAACTATGGCTACACCTTC.

The rearrangement links TRBV28 to TRBJ2-3; possibly TRBD1 for D (6 bases). This CDR3 is 15 amino acids long. Germline V lookup: CDR1 MDHEN, CDR2 SYDVKM. Trimming took off 1 base at V and 2 bases at J, with 10 bases between the two ends. In DNA form, the CDR3 reads TGTGCCAGCAGTTTATATGGACAGTTCACAGATACGCAGTATTTT. The encoded protein is CASSLYGQFTDTQYF. Combining the CDR3 with reference TRBV28 and TRBJ2-3 gives the whole variable domain DVKVTQSSRYLVKRTGEKVFLECVQDMDHENMFWYRQDPGLGLRLIYFSYDVKMKEKGDIPEGYSVSREKKERFSLILESASTNQTSMYLCASSLYGQFTDTQYFGPGTRLTVL.